The rows below give T cell receptor beta chains drawn from one sample of a study of response to subunit inactivated influenza vaccine. A single record per CDR3 protein comes from TCRdb applying MiXCR to the RT-PCR reads. The sample holds approximately 530,000 distinct CDR3 sequences, under 8.5% seen once. The sample in question was PBMCs from blood, obtained about 23 months after vaccination. The receptor source for this set is a man aged 50 to 69 who received an inactivated influenza vaccine. CDR3s include the opening cysteine and the closing phenylalanine or tryptophan. The order of the fields is CDR3 protein, CDR3 DNA, clone size, V gene, J gene, D gene. The D gene is left open where the match is weak. Only part of the rows carry a size: once, few, many, or a class if the clone is expanded.

CASSQTGSRPETQYF	TGCGCCAGCAGCCAGACAGGGTCTCGCCCGGAGACCCAGTACTTC	NA	TRBV4-1	TRBJ2-5	TRBD1
CASSLARKETQYF	TGCGCCAGCAGCTTGGCACGGAAAGAGACCCAGTACTTC	many	TRBV5-1	TRBJ2-5	NA
CASSFSFSGGYGYTF	TGTGCCAGCAGTTTCTCCTTTTCAGGGGGTTATGGCTACACCTTC	few	TRBV6-5	TRBJ1-2	TRBD1
CASSSSFGSGSIYEQYF	TGTGCCAGCAGCTCGAGCTTCGGTAGCGGGTCAATCTACGAGCAGTACTTC	NA	TRBV7-9	TRBJ2-7	TRBD2
CASSPYGLARRFF	TGCGCCAGCAGCCCTTACGGACTAGCACGGCGGTTCTTC	few	TRBV4-3	TRBJ2-1	TRBD2
CATSDRGTPHNEQFF	TGTGCCACCAGTGATAGGGGGACTCCTCACAATGAGCAGTTCTTC	NA	TRBV24-1	TRBJ2-1	NA
CASRGQGATEAFF	TGTGCCAGCAGAGGACAGGGGGCCACTGAAGCTTTCTTT	few	TRBV6-6	TRBJ1-1	TRBD1
CASSSQVYNEQFF	TGTGCCAGCTCCTCACAAGTCTACAATGAGCAATTCTTC	few	TRBV6-1	TRBJ2-1	NA
CASSPFVGGVRYNEQFF	TGTGCCAGCAGCCCTTTCGTCGGGGGAGTTCGGTACAATGAGCAGTTCTTC	many	TRBV7-2	TRBJ2-1	NA
CASSRSMTGDYNEQFF	TGTGCCAGCAGCCGTAGTATGACGGGGGACTACAATGAGCAGTTCTTC	many	TRBV4-2	TRBJ2-1	NA
CASNRPGLGVNEQFF	TGTGCCAGCAACCGACCGGGACTAGGCGTAAATGAGCAGTTCTTC	few	TRBV7-8	TRBJ2-1	TRBD2
CASSAGTAYQTGELFF	TGCGCCAGCAGCGCGGGGACGGCGTACCAGACCGGGGAGCTGTTTTTT	many	TRBV5-1	TRBJ2-2	NA
CSGLPLGDTQYF	TGCAGTGGCCTGCCCCTTGGAGATACGCAGTATTTT	NA	TRBV20-1	TRBJ2-3	NA
CASSFGAPTQYF	TGTGCCAGCAGCTTCGGGGCTCCGACCCAGTACTTC	NA	TRBV7-6	TRBJ2-5	NA
CASSRTSAPFNEQFF	TGTGCCAGCAGTAGGACTAGCGCGCCGTTCAATGAGCAGTTCTTC	NA	TRBV6-1	TRBJ2-1	TRBD2
CSARDLGLYGYTF	TGCAGTGCTAGAGATCTGGGACTCTATGGCTACACCTTC	NA	TRBV20-1	TRBJ1-2	NA
CASSLGRQGIETQYF	TGTGCCAGCAGCCTGGGAAGACAGGGAATTGAGACCCAGTACTTC	few	TRBV3-1	TRBJ2-5	TRBD1
CASGEGTGPYEQYF	TGTGCCAGCGGAGAGGGTACTGGTCCCTACGAGCAGTACTTC	many	TRBV12-3/TRBV12-4	TRBJ2-7	NA
CSADRVLAPYEQYF	TGCAGTGCTGACCGGGTCCTGGCCCCCTACGAGCAGTACTTC	NA	TRBV20-1	TRBJ2-7	NA
CASSSRGPRSSYNSPLHF	TGTGCCAGCAGCTCTAGGGGGCCGAGGAGCTCCTATAATTCACCCCTCCACTTT	NA	TRBV6-1	TRBJ1-6	TRBD1
CASSYRFSGLPETQYF	TGTGCCAGCAGTTACAGGTTCAGCGGATTGCCGGAGACCCAGTACTTC	many	TRBV6-2/TRBV6-3	TRBJ2-5	NA
CASMGGETQYF	TGTGCCAGTATGGGGGGCGAGACCCAGTACTTC	few	TRBV12-3/TRBV12-4	TRBJ2-5	NA
CASSFSRDRATDTQYF	TGTGCCAGCAGCTTCAGCCGGGACAGGGCAACAGATACGCAGTATTTT	few	TRBV13	TRBJ2-3	TRBD1
CASSLTGTSGRAEQFF	TGTGCCAGCAGTTTAACCGGGACTAGCGGGAGGGCTGAGCAGTTCTTC	few	TRBV6-2/TRBV6-3	TRBJ2-1	TRBD2
CASSARQGYGTEAFF	TGTGCCAGCAGTGCCCGCCAGGGGTACGGGACTGAAGCTTTCTTT	NA	TRBV6-2/TRBV6-3	TRBJ1-1	NA
CASSLRDLPYNEQFF	TGTGCCAGCAGCCTTCGAGACCTACCCTACAATGAGCAGTTCTTC	few	TRBV3-1	TRBJ2-1	NA
CASSPPTGEKLFF	TGTGCCAGCTCACCACCGACGGGAGAAAAACTGTTTTTT	few	TRBV18	TRBJ1-4	NA
CSATQGTHNSPLHF	TGCAGTGCTACCCAGGGGACCCATAATTCACCCCTCCACTTT	few	TRBV20-1	TRBJ1-6	NA
CASSLDSIEQHF	TGTGCCAGCAGCTTAGATTCTATAGAACAGCATTTT	NA	TRBV7-9	TRBJ1-5	NA